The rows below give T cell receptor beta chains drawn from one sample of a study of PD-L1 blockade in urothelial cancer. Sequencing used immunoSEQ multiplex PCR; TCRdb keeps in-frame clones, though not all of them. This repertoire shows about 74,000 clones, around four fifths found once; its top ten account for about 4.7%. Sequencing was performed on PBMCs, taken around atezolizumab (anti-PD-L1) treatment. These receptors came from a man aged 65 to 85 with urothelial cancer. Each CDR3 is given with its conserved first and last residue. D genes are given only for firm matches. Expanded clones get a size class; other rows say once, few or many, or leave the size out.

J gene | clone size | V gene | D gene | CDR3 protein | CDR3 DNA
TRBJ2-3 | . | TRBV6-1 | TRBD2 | CASSEATSGSGGIYTDTQYF | TGTGCCAGCAGTGAAGCCACTAGCGGGAGTGGGGGGATTTACACAGATACGCAGTATTTT
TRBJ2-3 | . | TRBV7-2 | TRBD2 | CASSLGLAAGDTQYF | TGTGCCAGCAGCTTAGGACTAGCGGCGGGAGATACGCAGTATTTT
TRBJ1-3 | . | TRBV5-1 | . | CASSRTQNSGNTIYF | TGCGCCAGCAGCCGTACTCAAAACTCTGGAAACACCATATATTTT
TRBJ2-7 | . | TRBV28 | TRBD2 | CASRPSGGAYEQYF | TGTGCCAGCCGGCCTAGCGGAGGGGCCTACGAGCAGTACTTC
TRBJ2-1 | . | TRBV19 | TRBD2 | CASSPRGLAGTSYNEQFF | TGTGCCAGTAGTCCGAGGGGACTAGCGGGAACGAGCTACAATGAGCAGTTCTTC
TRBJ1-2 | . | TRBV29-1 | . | CSVLTAYGYTF | TGCAGCGTCCTTACAGCCTATGGCTACACCTTC
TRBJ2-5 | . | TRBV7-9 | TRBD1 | CASSFGQTGGASETQYF | TGTGCCAGCAGCTTCGGCCAGACAGGGGGCGCTTCGGAGACCCAGTACTTC
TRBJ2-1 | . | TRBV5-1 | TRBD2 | CASTQGLAGVHEQFF | TGCGCCAGCACCCAAGGACTAGCGGGTGTCCATGAGCAGTTCTTC
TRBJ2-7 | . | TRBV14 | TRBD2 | CASSQVGTSGRGQYF | TGTGCCAGCAGCCAAGTTGGGACTAGCGGGAGGGGGCAGTACTTC
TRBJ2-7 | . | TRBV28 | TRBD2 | CASSPAGSSYEQYF | TGTGCCAGCTCCCCAGCGGGGAGCTCCTACGAGCAGTACTTC
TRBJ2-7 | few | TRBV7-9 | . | CASSLEPASWISYEQYF | TGTGCCAGCAGCTTAGAACCGGCTAGTTGGATCTCCTACGAGCAGTACTTC
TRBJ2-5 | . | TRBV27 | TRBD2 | CASSLAVDYQETQYF | TGTGCCAGCAGCCTAGCGGTGGACTACCAAGAGACCCAGTACTTC
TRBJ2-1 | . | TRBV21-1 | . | CASSKPAGGTDEQFF | TGTGCCAGCAGCAAACCAGCGGGAGGGACAGATGAGCAGTTCTTC
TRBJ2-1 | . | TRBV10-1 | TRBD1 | CASSRDRGRGNEQFF | TGCGCCAGCAGTCGGGACAGGGGGCGAGGCAATGAGCAGTTCTTC
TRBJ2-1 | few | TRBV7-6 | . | CASSQLANEQFF | TGTGCCAGCAGCCAGCTAGCGAATGAGCAGTTCTTC
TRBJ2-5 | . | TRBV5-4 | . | CASSLGTAQETQYF | TGTGCCAGCAGCTTGGGAACCGCGCAAGAGACCCAGTACTTC
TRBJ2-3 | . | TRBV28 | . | CASSHRNTDTQYF | TGTGCCAGCAGTCACAGGAACACAGATACGCAGTATTTT
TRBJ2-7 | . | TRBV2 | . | CASRRRRGELGDEQYF | TGTGCCAGCAGAAGGCGCAGGGGAGAATTAGGGGACGAGCAGTACTTC
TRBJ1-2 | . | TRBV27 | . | CASSPSGDGYTF | TGTGCCAGCAGTCCATCGGGGGATGGCTACACCTTC
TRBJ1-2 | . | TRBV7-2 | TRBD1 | CASSLRGQGGYTF | TGTGCCAGCAGCTTACGCGGACAGGGTGGCTACACCTTC
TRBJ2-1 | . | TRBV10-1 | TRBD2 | CASSDSSGSWVSSYNEQFF | TGCGCCAGCAGTGATAGTAGCGGGAGTTGGGTCAGCTCCTACAATGAGCAGTTCTTC
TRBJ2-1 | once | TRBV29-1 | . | CSVGVPGSYNEQFF | TGCAGCGTCGGGGTTCCAGGTTCCTACAATGAGCAGTTCTTC
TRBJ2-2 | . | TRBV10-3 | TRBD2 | CAISAQPGLASATGELFF | TGTGCCATCAGTGCCCAACCGGGACTAGCGAGCGCCACCGGGGAGCTGTTTTTT
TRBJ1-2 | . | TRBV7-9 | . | CASSHREGYGYTF | TGTGCCAGCAGCCACAGGGAGGGCTATGGCTACACCTTC
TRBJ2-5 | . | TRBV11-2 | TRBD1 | CASSLTRDRLQETQYF | TGTGCCAGCAGCTTAACCAGGGACAGGCTCCAAGAGACCCAGTACTTC
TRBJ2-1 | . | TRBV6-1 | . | CASSSLASGSNEQFF | TGTGCCAGCAGTTCGCTAGCATCCGGAAGCAATGAGCAGTTCTTC
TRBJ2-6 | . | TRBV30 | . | CAWAGGANVLTF | TGTGCCTGGGCCGGGGGGGCCAACGTCCTGACTTTC
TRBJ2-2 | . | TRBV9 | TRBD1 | CASSLRQGPNTGELFF | TGTGCCAGCAGCCTCAGACAGGGGCCGAACACCGGGGAGCTGTTTTTT
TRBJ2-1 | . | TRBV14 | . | CASSQESSRGEQFF | TGTGCCAGCAGCCAAGAGAGTAGCCGTGGTGAGCAGTTCTTC
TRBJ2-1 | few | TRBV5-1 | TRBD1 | CASSPRQGMYNEQFF | TGCGCCAGCAGCCCCAGACAGGGAATGTACAATGAGCAGTTCTTC
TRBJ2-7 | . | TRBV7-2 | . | CASSSLNEQYF | TGTGCCAGCAGCTCCCTTAACGAGCAGTACTTC
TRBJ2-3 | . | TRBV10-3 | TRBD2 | CAISLAGGPSDTQYF | TGTGCCATCAGCCTAGCGGGAGGGCCCTCAGATACGCAGTATTTT
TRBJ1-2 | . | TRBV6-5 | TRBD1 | CASRNRGGYTF | TGTGCCAGCAGAAACAGGGGTGGCTACACCTTC
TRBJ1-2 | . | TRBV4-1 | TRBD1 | CASSQEWDRNYGYTF | TGCGCCAGCAGCCAAGAGTGGGACAGGAACTATGGCTACACCTTC
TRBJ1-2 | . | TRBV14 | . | CASSQEGRSNGYTF | TGTGCCAGCAGCCAAGAGGGCAGAAGTAATGGCTACACCTTC
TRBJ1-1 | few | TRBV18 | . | CASSPRGGEAFF | TGTGCCAGCTCACCCCGAGGTGGTGAAGCTTTCTTT
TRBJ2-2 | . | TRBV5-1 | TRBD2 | CASSLGLAGGRITGELFF | TGCGCCAGCAGCCTGGGACTAGCGGGAGGGCGTATCACCGGGGAGCTGTTTTTT
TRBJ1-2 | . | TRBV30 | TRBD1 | CAWSEGLHRGDGYTF | TGTGCCTGGAGTGAGGGCTTACACAGGGGCGATGGCTACACCTTC
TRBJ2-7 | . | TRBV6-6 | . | CASSYSTRQYF | TGTGCCAGCAGTTACTCGACTAGACAGTACTTC
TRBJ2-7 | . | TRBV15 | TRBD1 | CATSVDRGASYEQYF | TGTGCCACCAGCGTGGACAGGGGGGCCTCCTACGAGCAGTACTTC
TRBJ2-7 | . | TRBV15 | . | CATSMGRHSYEQYF | TGTGCCACCAGCATGGGGAGGCACTCCTACGAGCAGTACTTC
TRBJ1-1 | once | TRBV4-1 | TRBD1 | CASSPSGQGAKRMNTEAFF | TGCGCCAGCAGTCCCTCTGGACAGGGCGCTAAGAGAATGAACACTGAAGCTTTCTTT
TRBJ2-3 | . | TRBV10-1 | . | CASGDNTDTQYF | TGCGCCAGTGGGGACAACACAGATACGCAGTATTTT
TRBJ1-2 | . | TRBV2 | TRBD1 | CARYILVGRVQGPTQFIPYGYTF | TGTGCCAGGTATATACTGGTAGGGCGTGTACAGGGGCCAACCCAATTTATTCCTTATGGCTACACCTTC